What follows is one TCR beta chain and its context. Germline V CDR1 and CDR2: MGHDK, SYGVNS. V lost 8 bases to trimming and J lost 3 bases; unmatched junction nucleotides: 9. The CDR3 loop spans 14 amino acids. TCRdb's table, derived via immunoSEQ multiplex PCR, lists solely in-frame clones and lacks some. The profile covers some 80,000 clones, with around 94% appearing a single time and over 0.4% taken by the ten largest. The sample comes from a study of technical replicates of blood from a few donors. This receptor was identified in a human donor in good health. The sequencing sample was made of T cells isolated from PBMCs. The chain carries TRBV25-1 and TRBJ1-1; TRBD1 agrees at 7 bases. The CDR3 coding sequence is TGTGCCAGCGTACAGGGGCTCTTGGACACTGAAGCTTTCTTT. This encodes CASVQGLLDTEAFF.